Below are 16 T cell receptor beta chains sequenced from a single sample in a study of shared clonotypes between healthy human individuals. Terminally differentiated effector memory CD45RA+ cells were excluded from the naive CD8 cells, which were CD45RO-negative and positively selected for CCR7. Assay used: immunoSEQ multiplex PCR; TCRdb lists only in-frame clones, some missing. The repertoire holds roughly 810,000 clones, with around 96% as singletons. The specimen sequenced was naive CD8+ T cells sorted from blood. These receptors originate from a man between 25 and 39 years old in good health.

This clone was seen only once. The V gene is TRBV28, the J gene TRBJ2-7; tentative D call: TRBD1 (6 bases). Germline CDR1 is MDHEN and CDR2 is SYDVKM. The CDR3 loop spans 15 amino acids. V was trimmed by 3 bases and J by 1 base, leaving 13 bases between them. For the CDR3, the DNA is TGTGCCAGCAGTTTTCGCGGACAGACTTCCTACGAGCAGTACTTC. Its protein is CASSFRGQTSYEQYF.

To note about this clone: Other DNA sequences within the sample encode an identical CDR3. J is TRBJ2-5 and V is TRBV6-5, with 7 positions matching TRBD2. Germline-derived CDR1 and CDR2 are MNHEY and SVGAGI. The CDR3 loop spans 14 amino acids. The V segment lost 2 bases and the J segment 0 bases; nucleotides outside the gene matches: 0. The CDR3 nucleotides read TGTGCCAGCAGTTACGGGGGGGACCAAGAGACCCAGTACTTC. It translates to CASSYGGDQETQYF.

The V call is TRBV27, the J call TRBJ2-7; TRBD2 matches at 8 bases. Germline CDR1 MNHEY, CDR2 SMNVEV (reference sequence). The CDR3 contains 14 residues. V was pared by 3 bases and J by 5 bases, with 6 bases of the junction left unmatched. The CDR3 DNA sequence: TGTGCCAGCAGTTTTTCACTAGCGGACCACGAGCAGTACTTC. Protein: CASSFSLADHEQYF.

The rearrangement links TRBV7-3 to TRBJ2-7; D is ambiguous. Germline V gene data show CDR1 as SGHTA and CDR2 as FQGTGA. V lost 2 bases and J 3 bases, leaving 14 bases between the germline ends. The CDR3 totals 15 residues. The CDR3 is CASSLWVGSDYEQYF. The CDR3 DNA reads TGTGCCAGCAGCTTATGGGTTGGATCTGACTACGAGCAGTACTTC. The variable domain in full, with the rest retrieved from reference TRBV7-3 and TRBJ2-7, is GAGVSQTPSNKVTEKGKYVELRCDPISGHTALYWYRQSLGQGPEFLIYFQGTGAADDSGLPNDRFFAVRPEGSVSTLKIQRTERGDSAVYLCASSLWVGSDYEQYFGPGTRLTVT.

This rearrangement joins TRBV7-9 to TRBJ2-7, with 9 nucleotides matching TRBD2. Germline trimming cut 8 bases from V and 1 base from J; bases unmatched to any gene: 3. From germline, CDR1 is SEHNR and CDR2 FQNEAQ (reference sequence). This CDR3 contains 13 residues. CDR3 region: CASFGLASYEQYF. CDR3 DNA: TGTGCCAGCTTTGGACTAGCGTCCTACGAGCAGTACTTC.

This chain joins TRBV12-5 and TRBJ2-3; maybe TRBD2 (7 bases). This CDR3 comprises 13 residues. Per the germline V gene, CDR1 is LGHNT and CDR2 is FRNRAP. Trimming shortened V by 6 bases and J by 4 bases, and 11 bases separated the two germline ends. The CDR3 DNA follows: TGTGCTAGTGGCCCCGGGGGGCCAGATACGCAGTATTTT. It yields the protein CASGPGGPDTQYF. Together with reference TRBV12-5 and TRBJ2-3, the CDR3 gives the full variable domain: DARVTQTPRHKVTEMGQEVTMRCQPILGHNTVFWYRQTMMQGLELLAYFRNRAPLDDSGMPKDRFSAEMPDATLATLKIQPSEPRDSAVYFCASGPGGPDTQYFGPGTRLTVL.

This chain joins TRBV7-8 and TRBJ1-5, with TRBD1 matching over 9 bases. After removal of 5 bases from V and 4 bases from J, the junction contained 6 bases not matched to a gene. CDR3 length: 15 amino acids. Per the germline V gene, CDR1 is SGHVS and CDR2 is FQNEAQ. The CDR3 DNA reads TGTGCCAGCAGCCCAGGGACAGGGCTAAATCAGCCCCAGCATTTT. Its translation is CASSPGTGLNQPQHF.

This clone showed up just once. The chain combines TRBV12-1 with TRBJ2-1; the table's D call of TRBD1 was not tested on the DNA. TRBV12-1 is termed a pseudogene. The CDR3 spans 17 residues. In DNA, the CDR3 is TGTGCCAGCAGCCCCCTCGAGGGACATAACCCCTACAATGAGCAGTTCTTC. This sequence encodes CASSPLEGHNPYNEQFF.

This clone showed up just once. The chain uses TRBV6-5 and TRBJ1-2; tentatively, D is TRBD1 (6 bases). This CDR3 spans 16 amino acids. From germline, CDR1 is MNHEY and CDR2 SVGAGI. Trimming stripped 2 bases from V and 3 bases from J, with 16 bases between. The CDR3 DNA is TGTGCCAGCAGTTACGGAGCCCGGGGGCGCGACTATGGCTACACCTTC. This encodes CASSYGARGRDYGYTF.

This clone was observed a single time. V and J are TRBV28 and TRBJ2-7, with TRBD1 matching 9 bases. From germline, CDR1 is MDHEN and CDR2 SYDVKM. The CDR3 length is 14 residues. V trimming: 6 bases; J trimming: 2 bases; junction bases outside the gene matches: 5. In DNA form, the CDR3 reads TGTGCCAGCAGAAGAAACAGGGGGCCCTACGAGCAGTACTTC. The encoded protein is CASRRNRGPYEQYF.

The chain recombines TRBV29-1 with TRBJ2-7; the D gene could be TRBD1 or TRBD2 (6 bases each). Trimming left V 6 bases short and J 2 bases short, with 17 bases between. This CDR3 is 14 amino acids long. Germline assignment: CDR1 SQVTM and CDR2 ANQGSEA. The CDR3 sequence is CSVDSGAGTYEQYF. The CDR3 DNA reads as TGCAGCGTCGATTCAGGGGCGGGAACCTACGAGCAGTACTTC.

The CDR3 nucleotides read TGTGCCAGCAGTCCAGGGTGGGGGACCGACGAGCAGTACTTC. Translation: CASSPGWGTDEQYF. This rearrangement joins TRBV28 to TRBJ2-7, with D perhaps TRBD1 or TRBD2 (5 bases each). Per the germline V gene, CDR1 is MDHEN and CDR2 is SYDVKM. CDR3 length equals 14 residues. The V and J ends lost 5 bases and 5 bases respectively, with 16 bases between them.

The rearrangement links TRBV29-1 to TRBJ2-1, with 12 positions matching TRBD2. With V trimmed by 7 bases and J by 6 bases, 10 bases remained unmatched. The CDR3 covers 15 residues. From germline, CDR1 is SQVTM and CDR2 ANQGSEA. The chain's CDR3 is CSAAGLAGIINEQFF. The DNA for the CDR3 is TGCAGCGCTGCAGGACTAGCGGGGATAATCAATGAGCAGTTCTTC.

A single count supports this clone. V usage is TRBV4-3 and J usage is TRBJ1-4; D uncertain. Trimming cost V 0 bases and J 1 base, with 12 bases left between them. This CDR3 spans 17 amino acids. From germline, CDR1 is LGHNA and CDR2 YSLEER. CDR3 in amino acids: CASSQDPGPGTNEKLFF. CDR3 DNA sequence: TGCGCCAGCAGCCAAGATCCCGGCCCTGGAACTAATGAAAAACTGTTTTTT.

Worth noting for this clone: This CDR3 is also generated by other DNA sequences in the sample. CDR3 sequence reads: CASSLRDRTYEQYF. In DNA, the CDR3 is TGTGCCAGCAGCTTGAGGGACAGAACCTACGAGCAGTACTTC. The chain joins TRBV5-5 to TRBJ2-7; 7 bases are shared with TRBD1. The CDR3 extends over 14 amino acids. The germline CDR1 and CDR2 sequences are SGHKS and YYEKEE (reference sequence). V lost 1 base, J lost 2 bases, and 3 bases stayed unmatched.

CDR3 DNA sequence: TGTGCCAGTACCCGGGACGGGGGTGAAGCTTTCTTT. Translation gives CASTRDGGEAFF. The chain carries TRBV10-3 and TRBJ1-1; tentative D call: TRBD1 (5 bases). The length of the CDR3 is 12 residues. Germline V gene data show CDR1 as ENHRY and CDR2 as SYGVKD. Trimming pared 10 bases from V and 7 bases from J, leaving 16 bases between.